This T cell receptor (beta chain) was recovered during a study of response to subunit inactivated influenza vaccine. This CDR3 has 19 residues. V shed 5 bases, J shed 2 bases, and the junction held 11 bases outside the gene matches. MiXCR, run by TCRdb on the RT-PCR reads, gives a single entry per CDR3 protein. The sample has approximately 500,000 distinct CDR3 sequences; approximately 24% are singletons. These sequences were also reported in another study, on T cells expressing NK-cell markers. That work adds: Beta-chain TCR cDNA was generated via 5'RACE template switching with UMIs. The TCR beta repertoires were obtained from sorted CD3+CD56+NKG2C+, CD3+CD56+NKG2C- and CD3+CD56-NKG2C+ T cells.

This sequence joins TRBV12-3 or TRBV12-4 and TRBJ2-3; TRBD2 matches at 15 bases. The clonotype was recovered from a man aged 50-60 years who received an inactivated influenza vaccine. The sequenced sample was CD4+ T cells sorted from PBMCs, obtained 12 days after vaccination. The CDR3 DNA reads TGTGCCAGCAGTCAGCGAGGACTAGCGGGGGGGAAATACACAGATACGCAGTATTTT. It yields the protein CASSQRGLAGGKYTDTQYF.